Listed here is a single TCR beta chain. The assay was immunoSEQ multiplex PCR, and TCRdb's table has in-frame clones only and misses some. Here the sample spans some 74,000 clones, roughly 92% being singletons. The data originate from a study of T cell changes during pregnancy in multiple sclerosis. The germline gives CDR1 LNHDA, CDR2 SQIVND (reference sequence). Trimming removed 3 bases at V and 4 bases at J, with 10 bases between. There are 14 residues in the CDR3. The receptor was derived from a female donor with multiple sclerosis, enrolled in a pregnancy study. V gene TRBV19 combines with J gene TRBJ1-5, with TRBD1 as a possible D gene (6 bases). This specimen was peripheral blood, taken before pregnancy. CDR3 DNA sequence: TGTGCCAGTAGTATGTGGACAGCTAATCAGCCCCAGCATTTT. As protein: CASSMWTANQPQHF.